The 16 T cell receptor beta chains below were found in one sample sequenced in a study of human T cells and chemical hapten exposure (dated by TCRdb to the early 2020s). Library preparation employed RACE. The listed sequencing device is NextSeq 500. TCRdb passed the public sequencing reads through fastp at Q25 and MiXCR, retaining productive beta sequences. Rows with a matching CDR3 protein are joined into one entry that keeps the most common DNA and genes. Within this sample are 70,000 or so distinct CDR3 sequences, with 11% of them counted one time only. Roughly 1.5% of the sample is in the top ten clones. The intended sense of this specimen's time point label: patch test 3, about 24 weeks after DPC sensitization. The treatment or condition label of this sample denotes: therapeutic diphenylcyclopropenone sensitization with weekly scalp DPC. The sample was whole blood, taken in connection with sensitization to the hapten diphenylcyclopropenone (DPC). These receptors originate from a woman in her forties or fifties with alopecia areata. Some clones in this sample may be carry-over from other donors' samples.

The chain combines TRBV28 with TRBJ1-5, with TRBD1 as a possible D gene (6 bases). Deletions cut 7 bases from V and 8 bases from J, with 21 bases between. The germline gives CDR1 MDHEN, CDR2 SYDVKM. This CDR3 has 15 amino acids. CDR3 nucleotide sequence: TGTGCCAGCATCGACTGGAGGGGGACTGGGAAGCCCCAGCATTTT. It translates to CASIDWRGTGKPQHF.

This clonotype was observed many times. The CDR3, as DNA: TGTGCCAGCAGGGATACCGGGACCTGGAATGAAAAACTGTTTTTT. It is translated as CASRDTGTWNEKLFF. The chain carries TRBV7-6 and TRBJ1-4; tentative D call: TRBD1 (5 bases). The CDR3 extends over 15 amino acids. V dropped 6 bases and J dropped 5 bases, with 16 bases sitting between them. The germline V gene has CDR1 SGHVS and CDR2 FNYEAQ.

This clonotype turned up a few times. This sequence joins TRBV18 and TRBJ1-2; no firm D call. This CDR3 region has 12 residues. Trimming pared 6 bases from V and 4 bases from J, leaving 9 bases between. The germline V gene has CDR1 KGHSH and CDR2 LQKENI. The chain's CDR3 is CASSPRSYGYTF. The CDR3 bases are TGTGCCAGCTCCCCTAGGTCCTATGGCTACACCTTC. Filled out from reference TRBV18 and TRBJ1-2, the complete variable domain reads NAGVMQNPRHLVRRRGQEARLRCSPMKGHSHVYWYRQLPEEGLKFMVYLQKENIIDESGMPKERFSAEFPKEGPSILRIQQVVRGDSAAYFCASSPRSYGYTFGSGTRLTVV.

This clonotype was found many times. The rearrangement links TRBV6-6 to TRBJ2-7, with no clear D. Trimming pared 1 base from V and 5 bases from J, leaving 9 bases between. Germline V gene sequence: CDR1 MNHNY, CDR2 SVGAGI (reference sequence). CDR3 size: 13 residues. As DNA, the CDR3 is TGTGCCAGCAGTTACTTGAAGACGGACGAGCAGTACTTC. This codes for CASSYLKTDEQYF.

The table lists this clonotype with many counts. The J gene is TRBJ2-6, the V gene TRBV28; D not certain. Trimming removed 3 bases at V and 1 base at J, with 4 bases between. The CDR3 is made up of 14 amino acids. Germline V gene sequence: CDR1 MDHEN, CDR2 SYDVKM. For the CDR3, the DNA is TGTGCCAGCAGTTTTTTTTCTGGGGCCAACGTCCTGACTTTC. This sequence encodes CASSFFSGANVLTF.

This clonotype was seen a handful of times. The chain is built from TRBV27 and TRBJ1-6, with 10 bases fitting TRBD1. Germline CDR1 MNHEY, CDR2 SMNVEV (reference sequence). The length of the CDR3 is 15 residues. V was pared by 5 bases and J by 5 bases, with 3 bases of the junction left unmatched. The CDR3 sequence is CASSKGQGNNSPLHF. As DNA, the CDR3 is TGTGCCAGCAGTAAGGGACAGGGGAATAATTCACCCCTCCACTTT.

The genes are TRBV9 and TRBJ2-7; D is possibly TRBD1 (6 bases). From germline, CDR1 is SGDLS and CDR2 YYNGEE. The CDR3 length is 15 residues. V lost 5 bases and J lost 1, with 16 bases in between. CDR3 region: CASSATGHGSYEQYF. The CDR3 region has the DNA TGTGCCAGCAGTGCCACAGGGCATGGATCCTACGAGCAGTACTTC. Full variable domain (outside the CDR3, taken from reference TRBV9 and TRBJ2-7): DSGVTQTPKHLITATGQRVTLRCSPRSGDLSVYWYQQSLDQGLQFLIQYYNGEERAKGNILERFSAQQFPDLHSELNLSSLELGDSALYFCASSATGHGSYEQYFGPGTRLTVT.

The CDR3 spells CASSIREGGEQFF. The CDR3 DNA follows: TGTGCCAGCAGCATCAGGGAGGGGGGTGAGCAGTTCTTC. The V call is TRBV7-6, the J call TRBJ2-1, with TRBD2 as a possible D gene (7 bases). The CDR3 covers 13 residues. Germline lookup yields CDR1 SGHVS and CDR2 FNYEAQ. Trimming shortened V by 5 bases and J by 9 bases, and 14 bases separated the two germline ends.

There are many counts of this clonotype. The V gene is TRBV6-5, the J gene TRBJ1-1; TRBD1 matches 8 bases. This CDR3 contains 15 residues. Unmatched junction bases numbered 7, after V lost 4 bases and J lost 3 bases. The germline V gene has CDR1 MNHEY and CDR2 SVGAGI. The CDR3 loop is CASSSVGQGYTEAFF. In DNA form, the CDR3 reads TGTGCCAGCAGTTCCGTCGGACAGGGTTACACTGAAGCTTTCTTT.

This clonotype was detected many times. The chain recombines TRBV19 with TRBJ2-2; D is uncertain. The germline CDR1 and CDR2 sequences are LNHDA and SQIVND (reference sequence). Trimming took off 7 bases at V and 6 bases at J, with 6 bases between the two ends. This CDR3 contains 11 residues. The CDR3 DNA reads TGTGCCAGTACCACGTCCGGGGAGCTGTTTTTT. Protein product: CASTTSGELFF.

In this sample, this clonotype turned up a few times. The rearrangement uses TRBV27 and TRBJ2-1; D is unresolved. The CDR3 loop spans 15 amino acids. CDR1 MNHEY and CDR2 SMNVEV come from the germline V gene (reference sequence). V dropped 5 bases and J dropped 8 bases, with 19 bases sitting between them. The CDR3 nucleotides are TGTGCCAGCAGTCTGACTCCCGGTCCCGAAGATGAGCAGTTCTTC. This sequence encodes CASSLTPGPEDEQFF.

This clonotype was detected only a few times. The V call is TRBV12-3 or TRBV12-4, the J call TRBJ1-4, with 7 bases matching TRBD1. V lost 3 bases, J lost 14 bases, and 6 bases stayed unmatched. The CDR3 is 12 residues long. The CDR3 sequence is CASSFATGSLFF. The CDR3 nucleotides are TGTGCCAGCAGTTTTGCGACAGGGTCGCTGTTTTTT.

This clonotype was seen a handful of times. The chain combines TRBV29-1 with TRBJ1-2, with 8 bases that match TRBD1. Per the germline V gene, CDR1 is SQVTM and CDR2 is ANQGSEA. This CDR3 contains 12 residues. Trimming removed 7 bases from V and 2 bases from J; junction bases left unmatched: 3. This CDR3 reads CSGRQGNYGYTF. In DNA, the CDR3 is TGCAGCGGAAGACAGGGGAACTATGGCTACACCTTC. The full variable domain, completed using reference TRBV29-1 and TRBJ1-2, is SAVISQKPSRDICQRGTSLTIQCQVDSQVTMMFWYRQQPGQSLTLIATANQGSEATYESGFVIDKFPISRPNLTFSTLTVSNMSPEDSSIYLCSGRQGNYGYTFGSGTRLTVV.

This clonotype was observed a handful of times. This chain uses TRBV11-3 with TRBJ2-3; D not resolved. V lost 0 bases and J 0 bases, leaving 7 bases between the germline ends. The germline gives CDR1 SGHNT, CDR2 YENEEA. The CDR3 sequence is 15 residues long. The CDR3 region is CASSLEATSTDTQYF. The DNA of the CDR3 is TGTGCCAGCAGCTTAGAAGCGACTAGCACAGATACGCAGTATTTT.

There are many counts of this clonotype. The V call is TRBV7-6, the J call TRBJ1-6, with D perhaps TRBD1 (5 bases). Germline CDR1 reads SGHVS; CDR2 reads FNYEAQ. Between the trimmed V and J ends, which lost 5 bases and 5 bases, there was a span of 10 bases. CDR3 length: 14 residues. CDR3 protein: CASSAVGDNSPLHF. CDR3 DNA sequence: TGTGCCAGCAGCGCCGTAGGGGATAATTCACCCCTCCACTTT. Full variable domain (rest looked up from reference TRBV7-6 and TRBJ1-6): GAGVSQSPRYKVTKRGQDVALRCDPISGHVSLYWYRQALGQGPEFLTYFNYEAQQDKSGLPNDRFSAERPEGSISTLTIQRTEQRDSAMYRCASSAVGDNSPLHFGNGTRLTVT.

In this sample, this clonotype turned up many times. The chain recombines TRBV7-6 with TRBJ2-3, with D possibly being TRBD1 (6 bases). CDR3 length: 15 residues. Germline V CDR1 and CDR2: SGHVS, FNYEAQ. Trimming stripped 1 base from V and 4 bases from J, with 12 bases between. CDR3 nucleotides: TGTGCCAGCAGCTTAGGCCACAGGGCCCCAGATACGCAGTATTTT. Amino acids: CASSLGHRAPDTQYF.